This T cell receptor beta chain was obtained from a study of cytomegalovirus exposure and HLA in healthy donors. After removal of 2 bases from V and 6 bases from J, the junction contained 7 bases not matched to a gene. The CDR3 covers 15 residues. Germline V gene lookup returns CDR1 SNHLY and CDR2 FYNNEI. PCR was performed using 60 Vbeta and 13 Jbeta primers. The table came from immunoSEQ multiplex PCR; TCRdb's copy has only in-frame clones and leaves some out. This table has about 160,000 clones, under 75% appearing once. The receptor was isolated from a man aged 40-50 years in good health and CMV-seropositive. The rearrangement uses TRBV2 and TRBJ1-5, with TRBD1 matching over 7 bases. Material: PBMCs. The CDR3, as DNA: TGTGCCAGCAGTGAAACAGGGGAAGGTATTCAGCCCCAGCATTTT. Translated: CASSETGEGIQPQHF.